The clone carrying this TCR beta chain was seen a handful of times. The antigen remains unidentified. V gave up 0 bases and J gave up 1 base, with 14 bases separating them. The CDR3 runs 16 residues. Germline loops: CDR1 SGHRS, CDR2 YFSETQ. Unique molecular identifiers were used to barcode this TCRbeta library. MiXCR, applied by TCRdb to the PCR reads, yields one record per CDR3 protein. The repertoire holds almost 600,000 distinct CDR3 sequences, with 27% as singletons. The data stem from a study of T-cell reconstitution after alpha-beta-depleted transplantation in children. Study-wide results and limits: After one year, T-cell counts and TCRbeta diversity mostly came from new T cells. It was surviving recipient T cells and thymic progenitors that gave some patients high TCRbeta diversity at day 60. Several hundred rapidly expanded clones from non-depleted graft cells reportedly supplied alpha-beta T cells about two months post-transplant.

Sequencing used PBMCs, obtained before TCRalphabeta/CD19-depleted stem cell transplant. The chain links TRBV5-1 to TRBJ2-7; D is tentatively TRBD1 or TRBD2 (5 bases each). The sequence derives from a boy under two years old with Wiskott-Aldrich syndrome, due to receive a stem cell transplant. CDR3 sequence (DNA): TGCGCCAGCAGCTTGGGAGGGGTTTACCCATCCTACGAGCAGTACTTC. Residues: CASSLGGVYPSYEQYF.